Shown below are 29 T cell receptor beta chains from a single sample sequenced in a study of T cell responses to AZD1222 COVID-19 vaccine. Profiled with immunoSEQ multiplex PCR; TCRdb holds only in-frame clones, not every one. The sample lists about 130,000 clones, 80% to 90% occurring once. The material sequenced was peripheral blood, taken 28 days after the second AZD1222 dose. The receptors here all came from an adult who received the AZD1222 COVID-19 vaccine.

The chain joins TRBV5-5 to TRBJ1-5; perhaps TRBD1 as D (6 bases). Per the germline V gene, CDR1 is SGHKS and CDR2 is YYEKEE (reference sequence). The CDR3 has 19 amino acids. V lost 0 bases to trimming and J lost 0 bases, with 19 bases between them. The CDR3 bases are TGTGCCAGCAGCTTGGAAGGGGGAGTTGGGATATATAGCAATCAGCCCCAGCATTTT. This codes for CASSLEGGVGIYSNQPQHF.

The chain couples TRBV7-2 to TRBJ1-5; no clear D. Germline CDR1 is SGHTA and CDR2 is FQGNSA. This CDR3 contains 13 residues. The V end was cut by 2 bases, the J end by 7 bases, with 9 bases between. CDR3 nucleotide sequence: TGTGCCAGCAGCTTAAGTCGGACCCAGCCCCAGCATTTT. It encodes CASSLSRTQPQHF.

The rearrangement joins TRBV4-1 to TRBJ2-3, with TRBD2 matching over 7 bases. Germline trimming cut 4 bases from V and 3 bases from J; bases unmatched to any gene: 4. The CDR3 covers 14 residues. CDR1 MGHRA and CDR2 YSYEKL come from the germline V gene. The CDR3 region is CASSRWEGTDTQYF. CDR3 DNA: TGCGCCAGCAGCCGGTGGGAGGGGACAGATACGCAGTATTTT.

V is TRBV7-9 and J is TRBJ2-1; possibly TRBD2 for D (5 bases). The CDR3 extends over 16 amino acids. CDR1 is SEHNR, CDR2 FQNEAQ, per germline (reference sequence). Between the trimmed V and J ends, which lost 0 bases and 4 bases, there was a span of 13 bases. CDR3 nucleotide sequence: TGTGCCAGCAGCTTAGCTCCGGGAACCCTATACAATGAGCAGTTCTTC. This encodes CASSLAPGTLYNEQFF.

This chain links TRBV28 with TRBJ1-2; D call uncertain. The CDR3 has 12 residues. Germline V gene sequence: CDR1 MDHEN, CDR2 SYDVKM. V was shortened by 5 bases and J by 7 bases, with 11 bases between the two germline ends. Here the CDR3 DNA reads TGTGCCAGCAGTCCCCCTTCGCCTGGCTACACCTTC. Translated: CASSPPSPGYTF.

This clone was found once. The gene calls are TRBV6-5 and TRBJ2-5; TRBD2 matches 9 bases. The CDR3 is 13 residues long. Germline V gives CDR1 MNHEY, CDR2 SVGAGI. Trimming at V came to 5 bases and at J to 3 bases, leaving 1 base not matched to a gene. In nucleotides, the CDR3 is TGTGCCAGCAGTCTAGCGGGAAAAGAGACCCAGTACTTC. Residues: CASSLAGKETQYF.

The chain couples TRBV6-5 to TRBJ2-7; TRBD2 matches 7 bases. From germline, CDR1 is MNHEY and CDR2 SVGAGI. With V trimmed by 7 bases and J by 1 base, 7 bases remained unmatched. The CDR3 contains 14 residues. CDR3 amino acids: CASKGEGLSYEQYF. The DNA for the CDR3 is TGTGCCAGCAAAGGGGAGGGGCTTTCCTACGAGCAGTACTTC.

The chain recombines TRBV10-1 with TRBJ2-2, with unresolved D. V lost 3 bases, J lost 5 bases, and 19 bases lay in between. The CDR3 has 17 amino acids. The germline V gene encodes CDR1 WNHNN and CDR2 SYGVQD (reference sequence). CDR3: CASSEGGVMETTGELFF. The CDR3 coding sequence is TGCGCCAGCAGTGAAGGTGGAGTAATGGAAACAACCGGGGAGCTGTTTTTT.

This clone was observed a handful of times. The chain couples TRBV30 to TRBJ2-2; D not certain. The CDR3 runs to 15 residues. V was cut by 0 bases and J by 0 bases, with 8 bases left in between. The germline CDR1 and CDR2 sequences are GTSNPN and SVGIG (reference sequence). The CDR3 sequence: CAWSVYPSNTGELFF. The CDR3 DNA reads TGTGCCTGGAGTGTCTACCCGTCGAACACCGGGGAGCTGTTTTTT.

The chain has TRBV9 and TRBJ2-2, with 8 nucleotides matching TRBD1. The V gene end was trimmed by 3 bases and the J gene end by 7 bases; junction bases not matched to a gene: 5. The CDR3 spans 14 residues. Germline CDR1 reads SGDLS; CDR2 reads YYNGEE. The CDR3 loop is CASSGTGNDGELFF. As DNA, the CDR3 is TGTGCCAGCAGCGGGACAGGGAATGACGGGGAGCTGTTTTTT.

The rearrangement links TRBV5-1 to TRBJ1-3, with D possibly being TRBD1 (5 bases). The V gene lost 0 bases and the J gene lost 0 bases, with 7 bases spanning the gap. Germline V gene lookup returns CDR1 SGHRS and CDR2 YFSETQ. CDR3 length: 15 amino acids. The CDR3 DNA reads TGCGCCAGCAGCTTGGATGACAGCTCTGGAAACACCATATATTTT. Protein sequence: CASSLDDSSGNTIYF.

CDR3 sequence reads: CASSGDLGTGRNTEAFF. CDR3 bases: TGTGCCAGCAGCGGTGACCTGGGGACGGGCCGGAACACTGAAGCTTTCTTT. The chain recombines TRBV9 with TRBJ1-1, with D perhaps matching TRBD1 (5 bases). Trimming cost V 3 bases and J 1 base, with 19 bases left between them. Germline assignment: CDR1 SGDLS and CDR2 YYNGEE. There are 17 residues in the CDR3.

The chain uses TRBV6-5 and TRBJ1-1; the D gene is possibly TRBD1 (6 bases). Germline V gene data show CDR1 as MNHEY and CDR2 as SVGAGI. The length of the CDR3 is 14 residues. V lost 0 bases and J 1 base, leaving 6 bases between the germline ends. This chain's CDR3 is CASSYSRGNTEAFF. The DNA for the CDR3 is TGTGCCAGCAGTTACTCCAGGGGGAACACTGAAGCTTTCTTT.

The chain is built from TRBV7-6 and TRBJ1-6; no clear D. The germline gives CDR1 SGHVS, CDR2 FNYEAQ. V lost 0 bases and J lost 3, with 6 bases in between. The CDR3 consists of 15 residues. CDR3 protein: CASSLASDYNSPLHF. CDR3 in DNA: TGTGCCAGCAGCTTAGCTTCAGACTATAATTCACCCCTCCACTTT.

Only one count was recorded for this clone. V and J are TRBV3-1 (or the pseudogene TRBV3-2) and TRBJ1-5, with D hard to call. CDR3 length: 15 amino acids. Germline V gene lookup returns CDR1 LGHDT and CDR2 YNNKEL (reference sequence). V gave up 2 bases and J gave up 3 bases, with 11 bases separating them. CDR3 amino acids: CASSQSDGNNQPQHF. The CDR3, as DNA: TGTGCCAGCAGCCAATCTGACGGGAACAATCAGCCCCAGCATTTT.

The rearrangement links TRBV19 to TRBJ2-4; the D call may be TRBD1 or TRBD2 (5 bases each). Germline values: CDR1 LNHDA, CDR2 SQIVND (reference sequence). The CDR3 covers 14 residues. V lost 4 bases to trimming and J lost 5 bases, with 12 bases between them. The chain's CDR3 is CASSRAGRENIQYF. CDR3 DNA sequence: TGTGCCAGTAGTAGGGCAGGGCGGGAAAACATTCAGTACTTC.

This clone has a single count. This rearrangement joins TRBV25-1 to TRBJ1-1; D call uncertain. Germline CDR1 MGHDK, CDR2 SYGVNS. The ends were cut back, 2 bases at V and 6 bases at J, with 7 bases in the middle. The CDR3 runs to 12 residues. CDR3 in amino acids: CASSETAAEAFF. The DNA of the CDR3 is TGTGCCAGCAGTGAAACGGCTGCTGAAGCTTTCTTT.

V is TRBV15 and J is TRBJ1-1; a possible D gene is TRBD1 (6 bases). The CDR3 is made up of 15 amino acids. Germline V lookup: CDR1 LNHNV, CDR2 YYDKDF (reference sequence). V gave up 1 base and J gave up 1 base, with 10 bases separating them. CDR3 in amino acids: CATSRARGQNTEAFF. The CDR3 DNA is TGTGCCACCAGCAGAGCCAGGGGACAGAACACTGAAGCTTTCTTT.

The gene calls are TRBV10-2 and TRBJ1-2; possible D gene TRBD1, 6 bases. The CDR3 runs 13 residues. Germline values: CDR1 WSHSY, CDR2 SAAADI. Trimming left V 0 bases short and J 8 bases short, with 10 bases between. The CDR3 is CASSESQGGGYTF. Written as DNA, the CDR3 is TGCGCCAGCAGTGAGTCACAGGGCGGCGGCTACACCTTC.

The chain has TRBV7-9 and TRBJ2-2; tentatively, D is TRBD2 (6 bases). Germline CDR1 reads SEHNR; CDR2 reads FQNEAQ (reference sequence). This CDR3 contains 12 residues. V was cut by 5 bases and J by 8 bases, with 9 bases left in between. The DNA for the CDR3 is TGTGCCAGCAGCCCTCGGGGGGGGGAGCTGTTTTTT. Its translation: CASSPRGGELFF.

A few counts support this clone. The chain carries TRBV7-9 and TRBJ2-7; the match to TRBD1 covers 12 bases. This CDR3 contains 16 residues. CDR1 SEHNR and CDR2 FQNEAQ come from the germline V gene (reference sequence). J lost 6 bases, V lost 0 bases, and 6 bases had no gene match. The CDR3: CASSLAPGQGAFEQYF. CDR3 DNA sequence: TGTGCCAGCAGCTTAGCTCCGGGACAGGGGGCTTTCGAGCAGTACTTC.

The V gene is TRBV7-9, the J gene TRBJ1-4; 7 bases map to TRBD1. The germline V gene has CDR1 SEHNR and CDR2 FQNEAQ (reference sequence). CDR3 length: 15 amino acids. V gave up 5 bases and J gave up 8 bases; unmatched junction bases: 11. The CDR3 nucleotides read TGTGCCAGCAGCACCACAGGGGCTGAAGGAGAAAAACTGTTTTTT. Its protein is CASSTTGAEGEKLFF.

V and J are TRBV27 and TRBJ2-2; 7 positions match TRBD1. The germline CDR1 and CDR2 sequences are MNHEY and SMNVEV (reference sequence). V gave up 7 bases and J gave up 5 bases; unmatched junction bases: 7. CDR3 length: 14 residues. In nucleotides, the CDR3 is TGTGCCAGCACCGAACAGGGGAGAACCGGGGAGCTGTTTTTT. Protein sequence: CASTEQGRTGELFF.

This chain uses TRBV6-5 with TRBJ2-7; D gene unclear. Per germline, CDR1 MNHEY and CDR2 SVGAGI. CDR3 length: 14 amino acids. The V gene lost 6 bases and the J gene lost 6 bases, with 18 bases spanning the gap. The CDR3 is CASSLIGPGAEQYF. The CDR3 DNA follows: TGTGCCAGCAGCTTGATCGGTCCCGGCGCCGAGCAGTACTTC.

The chain links TRBV5-1 to TRBJ1-3; D is perhaps TRBD1 (6 bases). Germline CDR1 and CDR2: SGHRS and YFSETQ. Trimming pared 2 bases from V and 0 bases from J, leaving 12 bases between. CDR3 length: 16 amino acids. CDR3 sequence (DNA): TGCGCCAGCAGCTTCGCCGTAGGGGGCTCTGGAAACACCATATATTTT. This encodes CASSFAVGGSGNTIYF.

V gene TRBV5-1 combines with J gene TRBJ2-4; D is possibly TRBD1 or TRBD2 (5 bases each). Per the germline V gene, CDR1 is SGHRS and CDR2 is YFSETQ. Trimming shortened V by 3 bases and J by 7 bases, and 14 bases separated the two germline ends. The CDR3 totals 14 residues. The CDR3 coding sequence is TGCGCCAGCAGCTCTAATCTAGGGGAGAACATTCAGTACTTC. This translates into CASSSNLGENIQYF.

The chain combines TRBV12-3 or TRBV12-4 with TRBJ1-3; no clear D. The CDR3 is 12 amino acids. The germline V and J ends were trimmed by 4 bases and 10 bases, with 11 bases remaining between them. The DNA of the CDR3 is TGTGCCAGCAGTTCAGACGTTCCGACCATATATTTT. Encoded protein: CASSSDVPTIYF.

This chain uses TRBV7-9 with TRBJ1-3, with D possibly being TRBD1 (5 bases). This CDR3 is built from 15 residues. Germline V lookup: CDR1 SEHNR, CDR2 FQNEAQ (reference sequence). V dropped 6 bases and J dropped 0 bases, with 12 bases sitting between them. CDR3 in amino acids: CASSHRSNSGNTIYF. CDR3 nucleotide sequence: TGTGCCAGCAGTCACAGGTCGAACTCTGGAAACACCATATATTTT.

The rearrangement links TRBV6-5 to TRBJ2-7; tentative D call: TRBD2 (7 bases). This CDR3 comprises 13 residues. The V end lost 6 bases, the J end lost 7 bases, and 16 bases lay between the germline ends. Germline V gives CDR1 MNHEY, CDR2 SVGAGI. The chain's CDR3 is CASRRGQVGEQYF. DNA for the CDR3: TGTGCCAGCAGGCGGGGGCAAGTGGGGGAGCAGTACTTC.